This section outlines one TCR beta chain sequence together with its context. Its matching antigen is unknown. Investigators separated out CD4+ T cells once around nine days of culture had passed. Each person got two doses of an mRNA SARS-CoV-2 vaccine, BNT162b2 or mRNA-1273. Using immunoSEQ multiplex PCR, the repertoire was profiled, and TCRdb retains in-frame clones only, with some absent. The sample has more than 55,000 clones; nearly 80% are singletons. The source of the sample is a study of vaccination effects on CD4 cells after COVID-19. V dropped 0 bases and J dropped 4; count of bases not matched to a gene: 11. CDR3 size: 17 residues. Germline V lookup: CDR1 SGHKS, CDR2 YYEKEE (reference sequence).

This sequence joins TRBV5-5 and TRBJ2-3; 7 bases line up with TRBD2. This material consisted of CD4+ T cells from PBMCs cultured without peptide, taken after COVID-19 vaccination. This clonotype was sampled from a human donor who received a COVID-19 vaccine. The CDR3 DNA follows: TGTGCCAGCAGCTTGGCCTTACGGACTAGTGGGGCAGATACGCAGTATTTT. This translates into CASSLALRTSGADTQYF.